This T cell receptor beta chain was sequenced for a study of T cell changes during pregnancy in multiple sclerosis. Profiled with immunoSEQ multiplex PCR; TCRdb holds only in-frame clones, not every one. The sample has under 50,000 clones, roughly nine tenths seen once. To note about this clone: The sample contains more than one DNA sequence encoding this CDR3.

This CDR3 region has 13 residues. The germline V gene has CDR1 MDHEN and CDR2 SYDVKM. The V gene end was trimmed by 6 bases and the J gene end by 4 bases; junction bases not matched to a gene: 3. The chain employs TRBV28 and TRBJ2-7, with 10 nucleotides matching TRBD1. The TCR sequence derives from a female donor with multiple sclerosis, enrolled in a pregnancy study. The sample in question was CD4+ T cells from peripheral blood mononuclear cells, obtained in the third trimester of pregnancy. The CDR3 region has the DNA TGTGCCAGCAGGACAGGGGGCGGGTACGAGCAGTACTTC. Amino acids: CASRTGGGYEQYF.